These 7 T cell receptor beta chains were sequenced from one sample in a study of beta chain features in type 1 diabetes. Expressed TCRB transcripts got sequenced, as all isolated RNA was reverse transcribed. The method was immunoSEQ multiplex PCR; TCRdb's version includes in-frame clones alone and lacks a portion of them. The sample lists under 200,000 clones, 9% to 10% occurring once. Sequenced: central memory CD4+ T cells from blood. The receptors shown here come from a woman between 18 and 30 years old in good health.

This clone was observed a handful of times. The chain uses TRBV15 and TRBJ1-1, with a weak D call TRBD1 (5 bases). The CDR3 is made up of 13 amino acids. Per germline, CDR1 LNHNV and CDR2 YYDKDF (reference sequence). V was clipped by 0 bases and J by 7 bases, with 9 bases between them. The CDR3 loop reads CATSRDRGNEAFF. Written as DNA, the CDR3 is TGTGCCACCAGCAGAGATAGGGGAAATGAAGCTTTCTTT.

With respect to this clone: This may be a read error: a much more frequent sequence differs by one nucleotide. The rearrangement joins TRBV7-7 to TRBJ2-3; a weak D match, TRBD2 (5 bases). This CDR3 spans 13 amino acids. CDR1 is SSHAT, CDR2 FNYEAQ, per germline (reference sequence). The CDR3 region is CASSFGGTDTQYF. In DNA form, the CDR3 reads TGTGCTAGCAGCTTCGGGGGCACAGATACGCAGTATTTT.

V and J are TRBV10-3 and TRBJ2-1; no clear D. The CDR3 covers 11 residues. Germline V gene lookup returns CDR1 ENHRY and CDR2 SYGVKD. With 4 bases removed from V and 8 bases from J, the gap between germline ends came to 6 bases. Here the CDR3 reads CAISGQDEQFF. The DNA of the CDR3 is TGTGCCATCAGTGGACAAGATGAGCAGTTCTTC.

There are a few counts of this clone. J is TRBJ1-1 and V is TRBV6-5, with D hard to call. Looked up from germline, CDR1 is MNHEY and CDR2 is SVGAGI. V was cut by 5 bases and J by 4 bases, with 14 bases left in between. The CDR3 totals 14 residues. The CDR3: CASSTRSGFTEAFF. The DNA for the CDR3 is TGTGCCAGCAGTACCCGCTCAGGTTTCACTGAAGCTTTCTTT.

The rearrangement joins TRBV12-5 to TRBJ2-1, with TRBD1 matching 9 bases. V trimming: 4 bases; J trimming: 4 bases; junction bases outside the gene matches: 5. Germline values: CDR1 LGHNT, CDR2 FRNRAP. The CDR3 consists of 15 residues. The DNA for the CDR3 is TGTGCTAGTGGTTGGGGACAGGGCCAGTACAATGAGCAGTTCTTC. It is translated as CASGWGQGQYNEQFF.

The rearrangement uses TRBV30 and TRBJ2-7; no reliable D call. Germline assignment: CDR1 GTSNPN and CDR2 SVGIG (reference sequence). There are 14 residues in the CDR3. V was clipped by 1 base and J by 6 bases, with 16 bases between them. Here the CDR3 DNA reads TGTGCCTGGAGTGCGACGGGTCACACCTCCGAGCAGTACTTC. Its protein is CAWSATGHTSEQYF.

The genes are TRBV6-5 and TRBJ1-1, with a possible D match to TRBD1 (5 bases). Per germline, CDR1 MNHEY and CDR2 SVGAGI. This CDR3 is built from 14 residues. The V end lost 4 bases, the J end lost 5 bases, and 14 bases lay between the germline ends. CDR3 in amino acids: CASSSDTMGTEAFF. As DNA, the CDR3 is TGTGCCAGCAGTTCGGACACGATGGGAACTGAAGCTTTCTTT.